Below, 30 T cell receptor beta chains from the same sample are listed, as sequenced in a study of control samples from healthy donors and cancer patients. This table comes from immunoSEQ multiplex PCR, and its TCRdb copy is limited to in-frame clones, with some not included. This sample has fewer than 300,000 clones; roughly 87% occur once, and the top ten carry 13%. Sequences were obtained from PBMCs. Source of these receptors: a woman aged 60 to 75 with lung cancer.

The chain recombines TRBV6-2 or TRBV6-3 with TRBJ2-7; 11 nucleotides match TRBD2. This CDR3 has 16 amino acids. With V trimmed by 2 bases and J by 0 bases, 3 bases remained unmatched. Germline CDR1 is MNHEY and CDR2 is SVGEGT. CDR3 loop: CASSYGTSGSSYEQYF. The CDR3 DNA follows: TGTGCCAGCAGTTACGGGACTAGCGGTAGCTCCTACGAGCAGTACTTC.

The chain recombines TRBV7-3 with TRBJ2-1; the D call may be TRBD1 or TRBD2 (5 bases each). V was trimmed by 1 base and J by 10 bases, leaving 11 bases between them. This CDR3 spans 13 amino acids. CDR1 is SGHTA and CDR2 is FQGTGA in the germline V gene. The CDR3 coding sequence is TGTGCCAGCAGCTTAAGTACCGGGACGGAGCAGTTCTTC. Translation: CASSLSTGTEQFF.

This sequence joins TRBV7-3 and TRBJ2-4, with TRBD2 matching over 13 bases. CDR1 is SGHTA, CDR2 FQGTGA, per germline. This CDR3 region has 15 residues. J lost 9 bases, V lost 4 bases, and 6 bases had no gene match. CDR3 sequence: CASSSGTSGNSIQYF. The CDR3 bases are TGTGCCAGCAGCTCAGGGACTAGCGGGAATTCCATTCAGTACTTC.

V usage is TRBV30 and J usage is TRBJ2-7, with 8 nucleotides matching TRBD1. There are 15 residues in the CDR3. Germline CDR1 is GTSNPN and CDR2 is SVGIG (reference sequence). Losses at the gene ends were 0 bases for V and 4 bases for J; bases not matched to a gene: 8. The CDR3 loop reads CAWSVVGQGQYEQYF. CDR3 DNA: TGTGCCTGGAGTGTTGTTGGACAGGGTCAGTACGAGCAGTACTTC.

The chain carries TRBV15 and TRBJ1-1, with D uncertain. Trimming pared 0 bases from V and 5 bases from J, leaving 7 bases between. The CDR3 loop spans 13 amino acids. Germline-derived CDR1 and CDR2 are LNHNV and YYDKDF (reference sequence). This CDR3 reads CATSRDRRTEAFF. The CDR3 nucleotides read TGTGCCACCAGCAGAGATCGGAGGACTGAAGCTTTCTTT. Full variable domain (outside the CDR3, taken from reference TRBV15 and TRBJ1-1): DAMVIQNPRYQVTQFGKPVTLSCSQTLNHNVMYWYQQKSSQAPKLLFHYYDKDFNNEADTPDNFQSRRPNTSFCFLDIRSPGLGDTAMYLCATSRDRRTEAFFGQGTRLTVV.

The CDR3 DNA follows: TGTGCCAGCAGCATACAGGGTCGCACCGGGGAGCTGTTTTTT. Amino acid sequence: CASSIQGRTGELFF. The gene calls are TRBV5-4 and TRBJ2-2, with a possible D match to TRBD1 (6 bases). V shed 4 bases and J shed 4 bases, with 11 bases lying between them. The CDR3 consists of 14 residues. The germline V gene has CDR1 SGHNT and CDR2 YYREEE (reference sequence).

The J gene is TRBJ2-7, the V gene TRBV7-9; the match to TRBD2 covers 13 bases. The germline V gene encodes CDR1 SEHNR and CDR2 FQNEAQ (reference sequence). V was pared by 5 bases and J by 5 bases, with 6 bases of the junction left unmatched. This CDR3 region has 15 residues. The chain's CDR3 is CASSLGLAGDDEQYF. The CDR3, as DNA: TGTGCCAGCAGCCTAGGACTAGCGGGAGACGACGAGCAGTACTTC.

This clone occurred a few times. The chain couples TRBV20-1 to TRBJ2-5; TRBD2 is a possible D gene (5 bases). The CDR3 length is 14 residues. With 3 bases removed from V and 2 bases from J, the gap between germline ends came to 13 bases. Germline assignment: CDR1 DFQATT and CDR2 SNEGSKA (reference sequence). Here the CDR3 reads CSASPARDQETQYF. The CDR3 DNA reads as TGCAGTGCTAGTCCTGCCCGGGATCAAGAGACCCAGTACTTC.

V is TRBV7-9 and J is TRBJ1-1, with D tentatively TRBD1 (5 bases). Germline lookup yields CDR1 SEHNR and CDR2 FQNEAQ (reference sequence). V dropped 5 bases and J dropped 2 bases, with 12 bases sitting between them. The CDR3 runs 14 residues. CDR3 DNA: TGTGCCAGCAGCCACCTGACAGATAACACTGAAGCTTTCTTT. This gives the protein CASSHLTDNTEAFF. Complete variable domain (other parts from reference TRBV7-9 and TRBJ1-1): DTGVSQNPRHKITKRGQNVTFRCDPISEHNRLYWYRQTLGQGPEFLTYFQNEAQLEKSRLLSDRFSAERPKGSFSTLEIQRTEQGDSAMYLCASSHLTDNTEAFFGQGTRLTVV.

CDR3 nucleotide sequence: TGTGCCAGCAGCCGTAGAGGGAACATTCAGTACTTC. It codes for CASSRRGNIQYF. The rearrangement uses TRBV28 and TRBJ2-4, with D tentatively TRBD2 (5 bases). The length of the CDR3 is 12 residues. The V end was cut by 6 bases, the J end by 7 bases, with 10 bases between. In germline, CDR1 is MDHEN, CDR2 SYDVKM. The variable domain in full, with the rest retrieved from reference TRBV28 and TRBJ2-4, is DVKVTQSSRYLVKRTGEKVFLECVQDMDHENMFWYRQDPGLGLRLIYFSYDVKMKEKGDIPEGYSVSREKKERFSLILESASTNQTSMYLCASSRRGNIQYFGAGTRLSVL.

The rearrangement uses TRBV6-5 and TRBJ2-2; TRBD1 matches 8 bases. The CDR3 loop spans 14 amino acids. CDR1 and CDR2 (germline): MNHEY, SVGAGI. The V segment lost 6 bases and the J segment 7 bases; nucleotides outside the gene matches: 7. As DNA, the CDR3 is TGTGCCAGCAGCCGGACAGGGCAGAACGGGGAGCTGTTTTTT. This encodes CASSRTGQNGELFF.

The chain combines TRBV30 with TRBJ1-6; 9 bases fit TRBD1. With 0 bases clipped from V and 16 bases from J, the junction kept 4 bases outside the gene matches. This CDR3 is 12 amino acids long. The germline CDR1 and CDR2 sequences are GTSNPN and SVGIG (reference sequence). In nucleotides, the CDR3 is TGTGCCTGGAGTGTACCGGGACAGGGACTCCACTTT. Amino acid sequence: CAWSVPGQGLHF.

The V call is TRBV7-8, the J call TRBJ2-7; weak D call: TRBD2 (5 bases). Germline lookup yields CDR1 SGHVS and CDR2 FQNEAQ. V was trimmed by 2 bases and J by 2 bases, leaving 13 bases between them. The CDR3 is made up of 15 amino acids. CDR3 amino acids: CASSLTGNPTYEQYF. In DNA form, the CDR3 reads TGTGCCAGCAGCTTAACCGGGAACCCAACCTACGAGCAGTACTTC.

This clone appeared a single time. CDR3 loop: CASTFISGGTYEQYF. The CDR3 DNA follows: TGTGCCAGCACCTTTATCAGCGGGGGGACGTACGAGCAGTACTTC. The chain employs TRBV5-6 and TRBJ2-7, with TRBD2 identical over 9 bases. This CDR3 has 15 amino acids. CDR1 is SGHDT and CDR2 is YYEEEE in the germline V gene. Germline trimming cut 6 bases from V and 4 bases from J; bases unmatched to any gene: 11.

CDR3 in amino acids: CASSLAAGSTEAFF. Here the CDR3 DNA reads TGTGCCAGCAGCTTAGCGGCAGGCTCGACTGAAGCTTTCTTT. The V call is TRBV11-2, the J call TRBJ1-1, with D hard to call. Germline V gene sequence: CDR1 SGHAT, CDR2 FQNNGV. The CDR3 runs 14 residues. The ends were cut back, 1 base at V and 5 bases at J, with 11 bases in the middle.

J is TRBJ1-2 and V is TRBV5-1; TRBD1 matches 7 bases. This CDR3 is 13 amino acids long. V shed 6 bases and J 3 bases; nucleotides not matched to a gene: 5. Germline CDR1 SGHRS, CDR2 YFSETQ. In nucleotides, the CDR3 is TGCGCCAGCACCACCGGGACAGACTATGGCTACACCTTC. This translates into CASTTGTDYGYTF.

V and J are TRBV11-2 and TRBJ2-2; D is unresolved. Germline V gene sequence: CDR1 SGHAT, CDR2 FQNNGV. The CDR3 has 12 amino acids. Deletions cut 3 bases from V and 6 bases from J, with 5 bases between. In DNA form, the CDR3 reads TGTGCCAGCAGCTTGGAATCCGGGGAGCTGTTTTTT. It codes for CASSLESGELFF.

Of note for this clone: This same CDR3 is encoded by further DNA sequences in the sample. The chain recombines TRBV2 with TRBJ2-7; 8 bases are a match to TRBD2. After removal of 4 bases from V and 7 bases from J, the junction contained 9 bases not matched to a gene. The CDR3 extends over 14 amino acids. Germline V gene lookup returns CDR1 SNHLY and CDR2 FYNNEI. The CDR3 sequence is CASSAFAGGYEQYF. The DNA of the CDR3 is TGTGCCAGCAGTGCCTTTGCGGGGGGCTATGAGCAGTACTTC. The complete variable domain, with remaining parts taken from reference TRBV2 and TRBJ2-7, reads EPEVTQTPSHQVTQMGQEVILRCVPISNHLYFYWYRQILGQKVEFLVSFYNNEISEKSEIFDDQFSVERPDGSNFTLKIRSTKLEDSAMYFCASSAFAGGYEQYFGPGTRLTVT.

The chain joins TRBV5-1 to TRBJ2-1; D gene ambiguous. The CDR3 runs 15 residues. The germline CDR1 and CDR2 sequences are SGHRS and YFSETQ. V was trimmed by 3 bases and J by 0 bases, leaving 10 bases between them. The CDR3 spells CASSSPRSSYNEQFF. The CDR3 bases are TGCGCCAGCAGCTCTCCCCGGAGCTCCTACAATGAGCAGTTCTTC.

This clone was detected once. The chain joins TRBV9 to TRBJ1-6; unclear D gene. Looked up from germline, CDR1 is SGDLS and CDR2 is YYNGEE. V lost 2 bases, J lost 7 bases, and 10 bases lay in between. The CDR3 has 14 residues. CDR3 sequence: CASSVGQQNSPLHF. CDR3 in DNA: TGTGCCAGCAGCGTGGGCCAGCAAAATTCACCCCTCCACTTT.

This chain connects TRBV12-5 to TRBJ2-3, with D unresolved. Trimming removed 7 bases at V and 2 bases at J, with 4 bases between. Germline V CDR1 and CDR2: LGHNT, FRNRAP. This CDR3 is 11 amino acids long. The CDR3 spells CASALTDTQYF. The DNA for the CDR3 is TGTGCTAGTGCACTCACAGATACGCAGTATTTT. The whole variable domain, remainder taken from reference TRBV12-5 and TRBJ2-3, is DARVTQTPRHKVTEMGQEVTMRCQPILGHNTVFWYRQTMMQGLELLAYFRNRAPLDDSGMPKDRFSAEMPDATLATLKIQPSEPRDSAVYFCASALTDTQYFGPGTRLTVL.

This clone was observed a few times. The rearrangement uses TRBV6-1 and TRBJ1-6; D uncertain. V dropped 2 bases and J dropped 0 bases, with 5 bases sitting between them. CDR1 and CDR2 (germline): MNHNS, SASEGT. The CDR3 is 15 residues long. DNA of the CDR3: TGTGCCAGCAGTGAATCAGTCTCCTATAATTCACCCCTCCACTTT. It specifies CASSESVSYNSPLHF.

The chain recombines TRBV9 with TRBJ2-1; possibly TRBD1 for D (5 bases). V lost 0 bases to trimming and J lost 7 bases, with 11 bases between them. There are 14 residues in the CDR3. Germline assignment: CDR1 SGDLS and CDR2 YYNGEE. Here the CDR3 DNA reads TGTGCCAGCAGCGTAGATTTCAGGGCGAATGAGCAGTTCTTC. The encoded protein is CASSVDFRANEQFF.

On this clone: Additional DNA sequences in this sample encode the identical CDR3. V is TRBV7-9 and J is TRBJ2-7; D might be TRBD1 or TRBD2, each matching 5 bases. This CDR3 is 12 amino acids long. V dropped 6 bases and J dropped 4 bases, with 10 bases sitting between them. Germline V lookup: CDR1 SEHNR, CDR2 FQNEAQ (reference sequence). As DNA, the CDR3 is TGTGCCAGCAGTTTCGGGGCGTACGAGCAGTACTTC. Protein sequence: CASSFGAYEQYF. Complete variable domain (other parts from reference TRBV7-9 and TRBJ2-7): DTGVSQNPRHKITKRGQNVTFRCDPISEHNRLYWYRQTLGQGPEFLTYFQNEAQLEKSRLLSDRFSAERPKGSFSTLEIQRTEQGDSAMYLCASSFGAYEQYFGPGTRLTVT.

This chain uses TRBV6-4 with TRBJ2-3, with no clear D. The CDR3 is made up of 14 amino acids. Per the germline V gene, CDR1 is MRHNA and CDR2 is SNTAGT. The V end was cut by 4 bases, the J end by 2 bases, with 10 bases between. The DNA for the CDR3 is TGTGCCAGCAGTGCCCGCTGGTACACAGATACGCAGTATTTT. This translates into CASSARWYTDTQYF.

The gene calls are TRBV5-4 and TRBJ2-2; unclear D gene. V was cut by 3 bases and J by 1 base, with 10 bases left in between. The CDR3 sequence is 15 residues long. Per the germline V gene, CDR1 is SGHNT and CDR2 is YYREEE (reference sequence). CDR3 sequence (DNA): TGTGCCAGCAGCTCCGAACCCTGGAACACCGGGGAGCTGTTTTTT. Its translation is CASSSEPWNTGELFF.

J is TRBJ1-5 and V is TRBV18, with 9 bases matching TRBD1. From germline, CDR1 is KGHSH and CDR2 LQKENI. The CDR3 totals 15 residues. J gave up 5 bases and V 5 bases, and 7 bases lay outside the gene matches. The CDR3 loop is CASSMGTGTHQPQHF. The CDR3 DNA sequence: TGTGCCAGCTCAATGGGGACAGGGACTCATCAGCCCCAGCATTTT.

The chain carries TRBV5-8 and TRBJ1-4; tentative D call: TRBD1 (5 bases). V lost 0 bases and J lost 8, with 11 bases in between. The germline CDR1 and CDR2 sequences are SGHTS and YDEGEE. The CDR3 covers 14 residues. Here the CDR3 DNA reads TGTGCCAGCAGCTTGGGGCAGGAGGGGGAAAAACTGTTTTTT. Protein product: CASSLGQEGEKLFF. The complete variable domain, with remaining parts taken from reference TRBV5-8 and TRBJ1-4, reads EAGVTQSPTHLIKTRGQQATLRCSPISGHTSVYWYQQALGLGLQFLLWYDEGEERNRGNFPPRFSGRQFPNYSSELNVNALELEDSALYLCASSLGQEGEKLFFGSGTQLSVL.

The chain couples TRBV28 to TRBJ2-5; TRBD1 matches 7 bases. The CDR3 is 13 residues long. V dropped 6 bases and J dropped 3; count of bases not matched to a gene: 4. Germline CDR1 reads MDHEN; CDR2 reads SYDVKM. The CDR3 nucleotides are TGTGCCAGCAGCCGGGACAGTAAAGAGACCCAGTACTTC. Encoded protein: CASSRDSKETQYF.

This clone was recorded only once. The CDR3, as DNA: TGTGCCAGCAGTTACTCGCGTTCACAGGGCGGTTCACCCCTCCACTTT. Encoded protein: CASSYSRSQGGSPLHF. The chain is built from TRBV6-5 and TRBJ1-6, with D possibly matching TRBD1 (6 bases). The CDR3 is made up of 16 amino acids. Germline values: CDR1 MNHEY, CDR2 SVGAGI. Trimming removed 0 bases at V and 9 bases at J, with 15 bases between.